These 9 T cell receptor beta chains were all obtained from the same sample, sequenced in a study of cytomegalovirus exposure and HLA in healthy donors. Sequencing used immunoSEQ multiplex PCR; TCRdb keeps in-frame clones, though not all of them. The table shows 250,000 to 350,000 clones, with 88% occurring only once. The sample comprised PBMCs. These receptors all stem from a woman aged 18-35 years in good health and CMV-seronegative.

The chain has TRBV5-4 and TRBJ1-4; TRBD1 matches at 7 bases. Germline V gene data show CDR1 as SGHNT and CDR2 as YYREEE (reference sequence). The trim removed 3 bases at V and 3 bases at J, leaving 5 bases unmatched. The CDR3 is 15 residues long. Written as DNA, the CDR3 is TGTGCCAGCAGCTCGCTTGGGACAGCTAATGAAAAACTGTTTTTT. Translated: CASSSLGTANEKLFF.

The genes are TRBV18 and TRBJ2-5, with D perhaps matching TRBD2 (6 bases). Germline V gives CDR1 KGHSH, CDR2 LQKENI. The V and J ends lost 1 base and 1 base respectively, with 10 bases between them. This CDR3 spans 15 amino acids. The CDR3 coding sequence is TGTGCCAGCTCACCACGATCGACTAGCCAAGAGACCCAGTACTTC. This codes for CASSPRSTSQETQYF. The full variable domain, in which reference TRBV18 and TRBJ2-5 provide the parts outside the CDR3, is NAGVMQNPRHLVRRRGQEARLRCSPMKGHSHVYWYRQLPEEGLKFMVYLQKENIIDESGMPKERFSAEFPKEGPSILRIQQVVRGDSAAYFCASSPRSTSQETQYFGPGTRLLVL.

The chain joins TRBV7-2 to TRBJ2-7; D remains unclear. The germline CDR1 and CDR2 sequences are SGHTA and FQGNSA. CDR3 size: 12 residues. V was clipped by 3 bases and J by 7 bases, with 10 bases between them. As DNA, the CDR3 is TGTGCCAGCAGCTTGCTGGAGTGGGAGCAGTACTTC. Protein product: CASSLLEWEQYF. Together with reference TRBV7-2 and TRBJ2-7, the CDR3 gives the full variable domain: GAGVSQSPSNKVTEKGKDVELRCDPISGHTALYWYRQSLGQGLEFLIYFQGNSAPDKSGLPSDRFSAERTGGSVSTLTIQRTQQEDSAVYLCASSLLEWEQYFGPGTRLTVT.

This clone is a singleton in its sample. The genes are TRBV7-6 and TRBJ2-2, with D unclear. The CDR3 loop spans 13 amino acids. Between the trimmed V and J ends, which lost 5 bases and 0 bases, there was a span of 4 bases. The germline CDR1 and CDR2 sequences are SGHVS and FNYEAQ. CDR3 loop: CASSDTNTGELFF. CDR3 bases: TGTGCCAGCAGCGACACGAACACCGGGGAGCTGTTTTTT.

This chain uses TRBV14 with TRBJ1-1; no clear D. The CDR3 is made up of 15 amino acids. V lost 2 bases and J 6 bases, leaving 16 bases between the germline ends. The germline gives CDR1 SGHDN, CDR2 FVKESK. The CDR3 region is CASSQRPRGKPEAFF. CDR3 in DNA: TGTGCCAGCAGCCAAAGACCAAGAGGGAAGCCTGAAGCTTTCTTT.

The V call is TRBV10-3, the J call TRBJ1-2, with D maybe TRBD1 (6 bases). Trimming took off 10 bases at V and 4 bases at J, with 16 bases between the two ends. In germline, CDR1 is ENHRY, CDR2 SYGVKD. CDR3 length: 13 residues. In DNA form, the CDR3 reads TGTGCCACGGAACAGGGTTCTGGCTATGGCTACACCTTC. This codes for CATEQGSGYGYTF.

This clone was seen only a few times. V gene TRBV28 combines with J gene TRBJ2-3; 10 positions match TRBD1. This CDR3 contains 15 residues. Germline V CDR1 and CDR2: MDHEN, SYDVKM. The V segment lost 4 bases and the J segment 3 bases; nucleotides outside the gene matches: 4. The CDR3 region has the DNA TGTGCCAGCAGTTCCAGACAGGGGGCAACAGATACGCAGTATTTT. Translating it yields CASSSRQGATDTQYF.

The V and J genes are TRBV18 and TRBJ1-5; possibly TRBD1 for D (6 bases). Germline assignment: CDR1 KGHSH and CDR2 LQKENI. With 6 bases removed from V and 3 bases from J, the gap between germline ends came to 15 bases. CDR3 size: 15 residues. The CDR3 nucleotides are TGTGCCAGCTCCCTAACGACAGGAATCAATCAGCCCCAGCATTTT. It specifies CASSLTTGINQPQHF.

This rearrangement joins TRBV5-4 to TRBJ2-3; D not resolved. Germline V gives CDR1 SGHNT, CDR2 YYREEE (reference sequence). The CDR3 is 13 residues long. Trimming cost V 0 bases and J 2 bases, with 4 bases left between them. The CDR3 here is CASSLGATDTQYF. The CDR3 DNA follows: TGTGCCAGCAGCTTGGGGGCCACAGATACGCAGTATTTT.